Described below is a single T cell receptor beta chain sequence and its context. The entry originates in a study of cytomegalovirus exposure and HLA in healthy donors. In the PCR, 60 Vbeta and 13 Jbeta primers were used. TCRdb's table, derived via immunoSEQ multiplex PCR, lists solely in-frame clones and lacks some. The table has about 200,000 clones, approximately 86% seen once; the top ten hold roughly 0.32%. Sampled while nominally healthy, donors likely had unrecorded immune exposures. V was trimmed by 7 bases and J by 9 bases, leaving 19 bases between them. The CDR3 runs 15 residues. CDR1 MDHEN and CDR2 SYDVKM come from the germline V gene.

Sequenced input: PBMCs. This TCR derives from a woman in her 30s in good health and CMV-seronegative. The chain couples TRBV28 to TRBJ1-6; D is undetermined. CDR3 region: CASTSGSLGSSPLHF. CDR3 coding DNA: TGTGCCAGCACCTCCGGATCCTTGGGGAGTTCACCCCTCCACTTT.